Only a few counts were recorded for the clone carrying this T cell receptor beta chain. Its matching antigen is unknown. Every donor was a healthy Caucasian. TCRdb re-called the 5' RACE reads through MiXCR, storing one row per CDR3 protein. The table records hundreds of thousands of distinct CDR3 sequences, under 9% of them present only once. The data are from a study of identical twins. Whole-study findings and limits: Invariant populations such as MAIT and iNKT cells could partly muddle zero-insertion analyses. Donors were not followed over many years; analysis was cross-sectional.

CDR3 size: 14 residues. Germline V gene data show CDR1 as SQVTM and CDR2 as ANQGSEA. The V gene end was trimmed by 6 bases and the J gene end by 4 bases; junction bases not matched to a gene: 6. This sample was shared with a second study, whose subject was yellow fever vaccine responses in identical twins. That report adds: Convergence reportedly seemed to mark part of the twins' vaccine T cell response, with personalization marking the rest.

The V and J genes are TRBV29-1 and TRBJ2-2, with TRBD1 matching 9 bases. The sample comprised PBMCs. This receptor was taken from a woman in her late teens or twenties in good health. DNA for the CDR3: TGCAGCGTCCGAACAGGGGGCGTCACCGGGGAGCTGTTTTTT. It codes for CSVRTGGVTGELFF.